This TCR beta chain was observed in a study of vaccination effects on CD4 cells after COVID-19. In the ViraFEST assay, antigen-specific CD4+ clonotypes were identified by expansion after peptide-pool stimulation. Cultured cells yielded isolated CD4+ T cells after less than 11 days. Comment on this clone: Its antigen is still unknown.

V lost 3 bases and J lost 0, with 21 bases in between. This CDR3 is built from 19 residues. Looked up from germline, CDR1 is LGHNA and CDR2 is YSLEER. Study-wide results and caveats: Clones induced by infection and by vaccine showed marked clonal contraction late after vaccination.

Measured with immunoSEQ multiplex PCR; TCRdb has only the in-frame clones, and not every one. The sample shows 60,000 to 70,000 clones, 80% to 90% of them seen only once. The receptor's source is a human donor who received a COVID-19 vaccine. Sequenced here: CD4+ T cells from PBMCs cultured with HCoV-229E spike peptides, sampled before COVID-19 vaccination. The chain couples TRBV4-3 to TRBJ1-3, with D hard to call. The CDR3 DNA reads TGCGCCAGCAGCCAGACCGTGGTAGCAGAATCAATCTCTGGAAACACCATATATTTT. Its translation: CASSQTVVAESISGNTIYF.